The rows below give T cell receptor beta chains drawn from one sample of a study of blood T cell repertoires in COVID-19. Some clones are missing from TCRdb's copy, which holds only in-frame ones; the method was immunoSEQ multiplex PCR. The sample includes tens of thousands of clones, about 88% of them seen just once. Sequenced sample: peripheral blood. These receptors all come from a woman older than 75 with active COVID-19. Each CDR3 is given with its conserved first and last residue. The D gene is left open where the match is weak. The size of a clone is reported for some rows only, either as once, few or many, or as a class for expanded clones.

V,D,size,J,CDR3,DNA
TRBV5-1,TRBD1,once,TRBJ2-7,CASSMRQGLTGQYF,TGCGCCAGCAGCATGAGACAGGGGCTAACCGGACAGTACTTC
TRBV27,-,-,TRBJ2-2,CASSLSVAGSNTGELFF,TGTGCCAGCAGTTTATCTGTGGCGGGATCGAACACCGGGGAGCTGTTTTTT
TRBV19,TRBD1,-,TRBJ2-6,CASRGQRISGANVLTF,TGTGCCAGTAGGGGACAGCGTATCTCTGGGGCCAACGTCCTGACTTTC
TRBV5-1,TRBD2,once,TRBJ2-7,CASSFSGSPFEQYF,TGCGCCAGCAGCTTCAGCGGGAGTCCATTCGAGCAGTACTTC
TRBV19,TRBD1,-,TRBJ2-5,CASSVGQGRVILGETQYF,TGTGCCAGTAGTGTGGGACAGGGTAGGGTCATACTGGGAGAGACCCAGTACTTC
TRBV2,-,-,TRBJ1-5,CASSLWGARRDQPQHF,TGTGCCAGCAGTCTCTGGGGAGCCCGGCGGGATCAGCCCCAGCATTTT
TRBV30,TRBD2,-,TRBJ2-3,CAWIRSGGTDTQYF,TGTGCCTGGATAAGGAGCGGGGGGACAGATACGCAGTATTTT
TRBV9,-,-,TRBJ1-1,CASSVAAVRGTEAFF,TGTGCCAGCAGCGTAGCAGCTGTGAGAGGGACTGAAGCTTTCTTT
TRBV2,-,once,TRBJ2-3,CASSESPRTQYF,TGTGCCAGCAGTGAGAGCCCACGGACGCAGTATTTT
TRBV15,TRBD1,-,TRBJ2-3,CATSRDRGSDTQYF,TGTGCCACCAGTAGGGACAGGGGCTCTGATACGCAGTATTTT
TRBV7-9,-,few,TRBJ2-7,CASSLGGLEQYF,TGTGCCAGCAGCTTAGGAGGCCTCGAGCAGTACTTC
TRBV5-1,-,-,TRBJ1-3,CASSLELGVGNTIYF,TGCGCCAGCAGCTTGGAGCTCGGGGTTGGAAACACCATATATTTT
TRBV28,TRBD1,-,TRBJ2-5,CASLDRENQETQYF,TGTGCCAGCCTTGACAGGGAGAACCAAGAGACCCAGTACTTC
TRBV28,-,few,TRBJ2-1,CASRGSSFDSYNEQFF,TGTGCCAGCCGCGGGTCTAGCTTCGACTCCTACAATGAGCAGTTCTTC
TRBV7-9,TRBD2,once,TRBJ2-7,CASSPPGGEISVRYF,TGTGCCAGCAGCCCTCCCGGGGGGGAGATTTCGGTTCGGTACTTC
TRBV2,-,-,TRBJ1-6,CASSEAGGSPLHF,TGTGCCAGCAGTGAGGCAGGAGGGTCACCCCTCCACTTT
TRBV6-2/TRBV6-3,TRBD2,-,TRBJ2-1,CASSSTAGGGSSYNEQFF,TGTGCCAGCAGTTCCACAGCGGGGGGCGGGAGCTCCTACAATGAGCAGTTCTTC
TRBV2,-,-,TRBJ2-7,CASMAEKDSYEQYF,TGTGCCAGCATGGCGGAAAAGGACTCCTACGAGCAGTACTTC
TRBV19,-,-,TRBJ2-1,CASSIRRAYNEQFF,TGTGCCAGTAGTATAAGGCGGGCCTACAATGAGCAGTTCTTC
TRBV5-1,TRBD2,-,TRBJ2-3,CASSPSGRAGGDTQYF,TGCGCCAGCAGCCCTAGCGGGAGGGCCGGTGGTGATACGCAGTATTTT
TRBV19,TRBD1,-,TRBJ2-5,CANAGGETQYF,TGTGCCAACGCAGGGGGTGAGACCCAGTACTTC
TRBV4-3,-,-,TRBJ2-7,CASSQDHWRKYTYEQYF,TGCGCCAGCAGCCAAGATCACTGGCGGAAATACACCTACGAGCAGTACTTC
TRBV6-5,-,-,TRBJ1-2,CASSSGGFSYYGYTF,TGTGCCAGCAGCTCAGGAGGCTTTTCGTACTATGGCTACACCTTC
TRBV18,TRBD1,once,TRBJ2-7,CASSPPGQGTYEQYF,TGTGCCAGCTCACCACCGGGACAGGGAACGTACGAGCAGTACTTC
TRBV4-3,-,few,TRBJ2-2,CASSQVPQPTGELFF,TGCGCCAGCAGCCAAGTTCCACAGCCTACCGGGGAGCTGTTTTTT
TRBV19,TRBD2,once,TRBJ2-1,CASSGTSGRPGGDEQFF,TGTGCCAGTAGCGGGACTAGCGGGAGACCAGGTGGCGATGAGCAGTTCTTC
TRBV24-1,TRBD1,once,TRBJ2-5,CATSVGKQGVRETQYF,TGTGCCACCAGTGTAGGTAAACAGGGGGTGCGAGAGACCCAGTACTTC